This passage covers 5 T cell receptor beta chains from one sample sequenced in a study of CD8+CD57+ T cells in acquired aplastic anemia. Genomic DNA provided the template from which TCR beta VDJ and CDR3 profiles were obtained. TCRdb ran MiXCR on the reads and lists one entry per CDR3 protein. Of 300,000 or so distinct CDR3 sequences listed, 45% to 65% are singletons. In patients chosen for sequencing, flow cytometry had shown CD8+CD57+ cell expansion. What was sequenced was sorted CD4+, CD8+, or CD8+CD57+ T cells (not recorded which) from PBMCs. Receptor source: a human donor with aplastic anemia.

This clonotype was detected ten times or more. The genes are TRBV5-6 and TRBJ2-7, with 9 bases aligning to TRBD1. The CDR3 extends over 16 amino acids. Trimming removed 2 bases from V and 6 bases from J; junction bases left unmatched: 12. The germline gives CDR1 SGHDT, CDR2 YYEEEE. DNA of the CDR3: TGTGCCAGCAGCTTAGGTCAGTGGGACAGGGTCGTCGAGCAGTACTTC. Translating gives CASSLGQWDRVVEQYF.

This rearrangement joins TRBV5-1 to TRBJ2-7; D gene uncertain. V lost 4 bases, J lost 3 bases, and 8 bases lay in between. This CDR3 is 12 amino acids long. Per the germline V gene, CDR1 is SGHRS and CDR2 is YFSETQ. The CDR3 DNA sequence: TGCGCCAGCAGCGGACGAGACTACGAGCAGTACTTC. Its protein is CASSGRDYEQYF. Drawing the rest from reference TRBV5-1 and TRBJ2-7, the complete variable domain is KAGVTQTPRYLIKTRGQQVTLSCSPISGHRSVSWYQQTPGQGLQFLFEYFSETQRNKGNFPGRFSGRQFSNSRSEMNVSTLELGDSALYLCASSGRDYEQYFGPGTRLTVT.

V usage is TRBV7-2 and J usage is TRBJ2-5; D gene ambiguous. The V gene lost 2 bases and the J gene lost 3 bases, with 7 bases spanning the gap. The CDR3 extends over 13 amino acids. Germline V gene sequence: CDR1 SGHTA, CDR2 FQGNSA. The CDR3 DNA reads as TGTGCCAGCAGCTTATCCCCTAAAGAGACCCAGTACTTC. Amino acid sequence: CASSLSPKETQYF.

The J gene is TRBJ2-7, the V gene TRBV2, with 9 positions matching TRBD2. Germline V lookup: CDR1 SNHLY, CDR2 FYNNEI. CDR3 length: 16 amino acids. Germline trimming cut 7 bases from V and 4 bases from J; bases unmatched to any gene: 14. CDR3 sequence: CASKRRGLAGGYEQYF. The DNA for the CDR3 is TGTGCCAGCAAGCGAAGGGGACTAGCAGGGGGGTACGAGCAGTACTTC.

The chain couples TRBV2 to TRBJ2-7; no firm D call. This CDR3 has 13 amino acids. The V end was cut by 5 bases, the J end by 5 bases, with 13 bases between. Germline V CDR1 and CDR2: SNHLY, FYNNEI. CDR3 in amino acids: CASSPRVGNEQYF. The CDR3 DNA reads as TGTGCCAGCAGTCCCCGGGTGGGTAACGAGCAGTACTTC.